These 17 T cell receptor beta chains were sequenced from one sample in a study of memory CD4+ T cells and cytomegalovirus serostatus. The sort gate was single viable CD3+CD4+CD8-CD45RO+ cells for memory CD4+ T cells. The data were produced by immunoSEQ multiplex PCR, yet TCRdb's version contains in-frame clones alone and is incomplete. This table has about 61,000 clones, 82% appearing once. The material sequenced was memory CD4+ T cells from blood. The receptors stem from an adult in good health and CMV-seronegative.

The chain joins TRBV7-9 to TRBJ2-7; 9 bases are a match to TRBD1. CDR3 length: 16 amino acids. V dropped 5 bases and J dropped 0; count of bases not matched to a gene: 8. Germline values: CDR1 SEHNR, CDR2 FQNEAQ (reference sequence). CDR3 residues: CASSAYGQGSSYEQYF. For the CDR3, the DNA is TGTGCCAGCAGCGCCTACGGACAGGGGAGCTCCTACGAGCAGTACTTC.

The chain joins TRBV11-2 to TRBJ2-5; D not resolved. CDR1 is SGHAT, CDR2 FQNNGV, per germline. The CDR3 is 14 residues long. Deletions cut 5 bases from V and 3 bases from J, with 13 bases between. The CDR3, as DNA: TGTGCCAGCAGCCCCACCTACAACAAAGAGACCCAGTACTTC. Translating it yields CASSPTYNKETQYF.

This clone turned up a few times. This rearrangement joins TRBV28 to TRBJ1-2, with TRBD1 matching over 9 bases. The CDR3 extends over 15 amino acids. The germline CDR1 and CDR2 sequences are MDHEN and SYDVKM. J was trimmed by 4 bases and V by 5 bases; bases with no gene match: 8. CDR3 region: CASSTRDRAIYGYTF. The CDR3 DNA follows: TGTGCCAGCAGTACCCGGGACAGGGCCATCTATGGCTACACCTTC.

The chain is built from TRBV6-4 and TRBJ1-5; possibly TRBD1 for D (6 bases). CDR3 length: 15 residues. Trimming took 7 bases from V and 4 from J, leaving 17 bases between them. Germline V gene sequence: CDR1 MRHNA, CDR2 SNTAGT. CDR3 sequence (DNA): TGTGCCAGCATCGAAACAGGGATCCCAAATCAGCCCCAGCATTTT. The encoded protein is CASIETGIPNQPQHF.

The sample holds one count of this clone. CDR3 DNA sequence: TGTGCCAGCAGCTTAGTTGGTAGAAATACGCAGTATTTT. It yields the protein CASSLVGRNTQYF. The V gene is TRBV11-2, the J gene TRBJ2-3; no firm D call. Germline CDR1 and CDR2: SGHAT and FQNNGV. V lost 1 base and J lost 7, with 9 bases in between. This CDR3 is 13 amino acids long.

The genes are TRBV6-5 and TRBJ1-2; no definite D call. The CDR3 is 16 residues long. Germline-derived CDR1 and CDR2 are MNHEY and SVGAGI. The V gene lost 0 bases and the J gene lost 4 bases, with 15 bases spanning the gap. The CDR3 is CASSYSTGGPFYGYTF. CDR3 nucleotides: TGTGCCAGCAGTTACTCGACTGGCGGTCCCTTCTATGGCTACACCTTC.

The V call is TRBV9, the J call TRBJ2-3; D may match TRBD1 or TRBD2 (5 bases each). V lost 0 bases, J lost 1 base, and 9 bases lay in between. The CDR3 sequence is 15 residues long. Germline V gene sequence: CDR1 SGDLS, CDR2 YYNGEE. For the CDR3, the DNA is TGTGCCAGCAGCGTAGACATGGGGGGCACAGATACGCAGTATTTT. This encodes CASSVDMGGTDTQYF.

This sequence joins TRBV5-1 and TRBJ2-1; D might be TRBD1 (6 bases). Germline loops: CDR1 SGHRS, CDR2 YFSETQ. This CDR3 contains 16 residues. V dropped 4 bases and J dropped 3 bases, with 17 bases sitting between them. The CDR3 coding sequence is TGCGCCAGCAGCGGGGGTGGGGGCCCCGGCTACAATGAGCAGTTCTTC. The encoded protein is CASSGGGGPGYNEQFF.

The rearrangement joins TRBV6-1 to TRBJ1-4; the D gene is possibly TRBD1 (6 bases). This CDR3 contains 17 residues. V lost 2 bases and J lost 4, with 17 bases in between. Per germline, CDR1 MNHNS and CDR2 SASEGT. CDR3 amino acids: CASSELVWGQFNEKLFF. The CDR3 DNA reads TGTGCCAGCAGTGAATTGGTTTGGGGACAATTTAATGAAAAACTGTTTTTT.

The chain has TRBV12-5 and TRBJ1-1; a weak D match, TRBD1 (6 bases). The germline V gene encodes CDR1 LGHNT and CDR2 FRNRAP. V was trimmed by 4 bases and J by 4 bases, leaving 22 bases between them. CDR3 size: 17 residues. CDR3 loop: CASGSISDSPAGTEAFF. The CDR3 nucleotides read TGTGCTAGTGGTTCCATCTCGGACAGCCCGGCGGGCACTGAAGCTTTCTTT.

The chain is built from TRBV7-3 and TRBJ2-7; D gene ambiguous. The V end lost 0 bases, the J end lost 3 bases, and 6 bases lay between the germline ends. This CDR3 has 13 amino acids. CDR1 is SGHTA and CDR2 is FQGTGA in the germline V gene. The DNA for the CDR3 is TGTGCCAGCAGCTTAACGAAGAACTACGAGCAGTACTTC. This sequence encodes CASSLTKNYEQYF.

The chain recombines TRBV5-4 with TRBJ2-3; TRBD2 matches 8 bases. Germline values: CDR1 SGHNT, CDR2 YYREEE (reference sequence). V lost 1 base and J lost 3; bases outside the gene matches: 4. This CDR3 comprises 15 residues. CDR3: CASSLKLADTDTQYF. The CDR3 bases are TGTGCCAGCAGCTTGAAACTAGCGGATACAGATACGCAGTATTTT.

This chain connects TRBV7-9 to TRBJ2-1, with 12 positions matching TRBD2. The J segment lost 9 bases and the V segment lost 3 bases, leaving 3 bases of the junction unmatched. This CDR3 has 14 residues. CDR1 SEHNR and CDR2 FQNEAQ come from the germline V gene (reference sequence). The CDR3: CASSLGTSGPEQFF. For the CDR3, the DNA is TGTGCCAGCAGCTTGGGGACTAGCGGGCCTGAGCAGTTCTTC.

This chain joins TRBV4-1 and TRBJ2-1; 7 positions match TRBD2. J lost 7 bases, V lost 1 base, and 13 bases had no gene match. CDR1 is MGHRA and CDR2 is YSYEKL in the germline V gene. The CDR3 is 17 amino acids. The CDR3 DNA follows: TGCGCCAGCAGCCAAGGCTATCGACTAGCTGCGTCGAATGAGCAGTTCTTC. It translates to CASSQGYRLAASNEQFF.

The rearrangement links TRBV10-3 to TRBJ1-2; 7 nucleotides align to TRBD1. CDR3 length equals 13 residues. V lost 6 bases and J lost 8; bases outside the gene matches: 9. Germline CDR1 reads ENHRY; CDR2 reads SYGVKD. This chain's CDR3 is CAIRIDRDEGYTF. The CDR3 DNA reads as TGTGCCATCAGGATCGACAGGGATGAAGGCTACACCTTC.

The gene calls are TRBV7-9 and TRBJ1-5, with D uncertain. V was shortened by 5 bases and J by 2 bases, with 7 bases between the two germline ends. The V gene's germline CDR1 is SEHNR and CDR2 FQNEAQ (reference sequence). The CDR3 is made up of 13 amino acids. The CDR3 reads CASSPTGNQPQHF. Written as DNA, the CDR3 is TGTGCCAGCAGCCCAACCGGCAATCAGCCCCAGCATTTT. Full variable domain (rest looked up from reference TRBV7-9 and TRBJ1-5): DTGVSQNPRHKITKRGQNVTFRCDPISEHNRLYWYRQTLGQGPEFLTYFQNEAQLEKSRLLSDRFSAERPKGSFSTLEIQRTEQGDSAMYLCASSPTGNQPQHFGDGTRLSIL.

This clone was counted only a few times. The chain couples TRBV28 to TRBJ2-7; D possibly corresponds to TRBD1 (5 bases). There are 14 residues in the CDR3. The V gene lost 1 base and the J gene lost 3 bases, with 10 bases spanning the gap. Per the germline V gene, CDR1 is MDHEN and CDR2 is SYDVKM. The CDR3: CASSLFQGFYEQYF. CDR3 sequence (DNA): TGTGCCAGCAGTTTATTCCAGGGCTTCTACGAGCAGTACTTC.